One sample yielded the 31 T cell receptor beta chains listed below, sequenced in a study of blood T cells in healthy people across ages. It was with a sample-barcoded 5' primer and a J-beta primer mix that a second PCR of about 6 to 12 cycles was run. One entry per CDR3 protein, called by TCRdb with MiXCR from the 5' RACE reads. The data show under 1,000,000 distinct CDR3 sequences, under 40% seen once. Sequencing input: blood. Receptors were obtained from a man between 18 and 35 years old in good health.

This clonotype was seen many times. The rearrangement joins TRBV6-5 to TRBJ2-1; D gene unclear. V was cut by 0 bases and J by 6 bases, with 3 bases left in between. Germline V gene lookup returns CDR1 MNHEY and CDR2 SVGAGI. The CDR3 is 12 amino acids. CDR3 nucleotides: TGTGCCAGCAGTTACTCGACCAATGAGCAGTTCTTC. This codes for CASSYSTNEQFF.

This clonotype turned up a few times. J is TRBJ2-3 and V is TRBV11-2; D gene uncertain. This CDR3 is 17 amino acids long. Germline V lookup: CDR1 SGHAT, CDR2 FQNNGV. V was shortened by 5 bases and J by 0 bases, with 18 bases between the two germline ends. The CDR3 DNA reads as TGTGCCAGCAGCCCTGATGCCGGTTTTTCTAGCACAGATACGCAGTATTTT. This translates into CASSPDAGFSSTDTQYF. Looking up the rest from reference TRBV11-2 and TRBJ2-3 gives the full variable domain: EAGVAQSPRYKIIEKRQSVAFWCNPISGHATLYWYQQILGQGPKLLIQFQNNGVVDDSQLPKDRFSAERLKGVDSTLKIQPAKLEDSAVYLCASSPDAGFSSTDTQYFGPGTRLTVL.

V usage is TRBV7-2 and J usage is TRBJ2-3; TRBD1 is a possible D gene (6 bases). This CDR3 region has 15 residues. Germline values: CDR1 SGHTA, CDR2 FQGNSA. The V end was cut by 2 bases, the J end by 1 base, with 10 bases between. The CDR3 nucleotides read TGTGCCAGCAGCTTAATTCGGACAGGCACAGATACGCAGTATTTT. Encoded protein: CASSLIRTGTDTQYF.

This CDR3 reads CAISDSESSYNEQFF. Here the CDR3 DNA reads TGTGCCATCAGTGATTCAGAAAGCTCCTACAATGAGCAGTTCTTC. This sequence joins TRBV10-3 and TRBJ2-1, with D hard to call. In germline, CDR1 is ENHRY, CDR2 SYGVKD. The CDR3 loop spans 15 amino acids. Trimming took 3 bases from V and 0 from J, leaving 9 bases between them.

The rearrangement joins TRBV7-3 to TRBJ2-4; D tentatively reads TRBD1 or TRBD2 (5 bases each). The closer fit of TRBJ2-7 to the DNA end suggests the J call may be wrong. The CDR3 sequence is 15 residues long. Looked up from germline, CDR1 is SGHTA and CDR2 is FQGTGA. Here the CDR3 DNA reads TGTGCCAGCAGCTTATGGCCGGGACGCCCCTACGAGCAGTACTTC. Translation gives CASSLWPGRPYEQYF.

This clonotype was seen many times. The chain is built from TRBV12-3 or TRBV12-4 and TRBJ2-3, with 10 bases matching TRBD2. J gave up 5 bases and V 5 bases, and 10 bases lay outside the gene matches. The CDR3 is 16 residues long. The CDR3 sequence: CASSPAGGDTGDTQYF. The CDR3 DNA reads TGTGCCAGCAGTCCAGCGGGGGGGGACACAGGAGATACGCAGTATTTT.

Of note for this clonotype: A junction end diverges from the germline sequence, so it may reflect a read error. The CDR3 DNA is TGTGCCAGCAGCGAGGGGGATAGAAATTCACCCCCCCACTTT. Translation: CASSEGDRNSPPHF. The rearrangement uses TRBV7-9 and TRBJ1-6; weak D call: TRBD1 (6 bases). The CDR3 has 14 amino acids. Per germline, CDR1 SEHNR and CDR2 FQNEAQ (reference sequence).

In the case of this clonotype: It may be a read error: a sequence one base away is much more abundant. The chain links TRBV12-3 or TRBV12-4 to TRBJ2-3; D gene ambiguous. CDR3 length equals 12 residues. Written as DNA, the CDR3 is TGTGCCAGCAGTTCGGTGGAAGATATGCAGTATTTT. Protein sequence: CASSSVEDMQYF.

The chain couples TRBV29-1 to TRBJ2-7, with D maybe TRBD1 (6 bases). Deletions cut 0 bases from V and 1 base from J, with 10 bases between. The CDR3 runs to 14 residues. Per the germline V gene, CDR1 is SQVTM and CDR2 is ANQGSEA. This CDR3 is CSVEEGDTSYEQYF. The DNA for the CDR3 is TGCAGCGTTGAAGAAGGGGACACATCCTACGAGCAGTACTTC.

For the CDR3, the DNA is TGTGCCAGCACCACCAAAACGCAGTATTTT. It translates to CASTTKTQYF. The chain has TRBV7-4 and TRBJ2-3, with D unclear. Germline V gene sequence: CDR1 SGHVT, CDR2 SQSDAQ. V shed 7 bases and J shed 9 bases, with 8 bases lying between them. The CDR3 has 10 amino acids. The variable domain in full, completed from reference TRBV7-4 and TRBJ2-3, reads GAGVSQSPRYKVAKRGRDVALRCDSISGHVTLYWYRQTLGQGSEVLTYSQSDAQRDKSGRPSGRFSAERPERSVSTLKIQRTEQGDSAVYLCASTTKTQYFGPGTRLTVL.

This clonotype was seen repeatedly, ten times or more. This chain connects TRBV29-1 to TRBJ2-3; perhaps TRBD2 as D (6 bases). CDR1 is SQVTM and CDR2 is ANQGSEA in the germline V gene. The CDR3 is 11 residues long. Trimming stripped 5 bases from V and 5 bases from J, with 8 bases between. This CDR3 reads CSVRELDTQYF. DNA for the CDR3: TGCAGCGTTCGGGAGCTAGATACGCAGTATTTT.

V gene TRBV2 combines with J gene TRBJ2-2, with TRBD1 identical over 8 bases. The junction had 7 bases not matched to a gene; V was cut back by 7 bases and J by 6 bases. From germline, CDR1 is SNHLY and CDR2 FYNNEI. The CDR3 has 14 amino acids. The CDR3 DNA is TGTGCCAGCACCCCTACAGGGGGAGCCGGGGAGCTGTTTTTT. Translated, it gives CASTPTGGAGELFF.

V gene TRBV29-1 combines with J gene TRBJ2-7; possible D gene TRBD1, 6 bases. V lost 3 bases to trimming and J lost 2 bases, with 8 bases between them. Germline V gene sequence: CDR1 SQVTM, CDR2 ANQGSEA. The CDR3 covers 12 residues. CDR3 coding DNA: TGCAGCGTTGAGGACAGACCCTACGAGCAGTACTTC. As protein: CSVEDRPYEQYF.

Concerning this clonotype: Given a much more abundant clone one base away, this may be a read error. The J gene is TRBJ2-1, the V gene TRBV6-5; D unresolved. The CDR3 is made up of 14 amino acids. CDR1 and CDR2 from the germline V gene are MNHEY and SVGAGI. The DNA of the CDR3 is TGTGCCAGCAGCCTAAAGTCCGAATACAAAGAGCAGTTCTTC. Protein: CASSLKSEYKEQFF.

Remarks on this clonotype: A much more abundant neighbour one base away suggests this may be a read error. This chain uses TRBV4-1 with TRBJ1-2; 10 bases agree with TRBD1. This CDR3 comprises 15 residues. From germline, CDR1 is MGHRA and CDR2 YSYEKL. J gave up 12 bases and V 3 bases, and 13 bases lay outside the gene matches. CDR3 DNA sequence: TGCGCCAGCAGCCATAAAGACAGGGGGCTTACCTCTCACACCTTC. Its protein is CASSHKDRGLTSHTF.

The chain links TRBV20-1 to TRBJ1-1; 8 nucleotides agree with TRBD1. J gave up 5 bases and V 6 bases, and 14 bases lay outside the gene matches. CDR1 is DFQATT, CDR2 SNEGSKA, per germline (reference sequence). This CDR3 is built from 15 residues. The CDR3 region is CSAQGRQGTGTEAFF. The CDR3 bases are TGCAGTGCCCAAGGCAGACAGGGGACGGGGACTGAAGCTTTCTTT.

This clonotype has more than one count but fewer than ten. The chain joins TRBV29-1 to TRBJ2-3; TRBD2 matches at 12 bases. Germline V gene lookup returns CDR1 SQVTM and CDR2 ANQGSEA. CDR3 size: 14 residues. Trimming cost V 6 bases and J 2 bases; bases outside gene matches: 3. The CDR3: CSVGLAGNTDTQYF. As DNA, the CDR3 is TGCAGCGTCGGACTAGCGGGAAACACAGATACGCAGTATTTT.

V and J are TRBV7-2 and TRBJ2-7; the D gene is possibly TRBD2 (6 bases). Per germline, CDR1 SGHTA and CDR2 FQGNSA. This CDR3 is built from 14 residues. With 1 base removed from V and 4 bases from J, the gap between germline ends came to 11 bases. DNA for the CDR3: TGTGCCAGCAGCTTAGGTGGGAGGTTATACGAGCAGTACTTC. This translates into CASSLGGRLYEQYF.

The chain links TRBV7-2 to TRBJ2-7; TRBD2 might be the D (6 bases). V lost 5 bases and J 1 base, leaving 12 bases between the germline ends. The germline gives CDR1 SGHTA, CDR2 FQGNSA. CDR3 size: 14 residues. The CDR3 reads CASSAGTASYEQYF. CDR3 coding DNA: TGTGCCAGCAGCGCGGGGACGGCTTCCTACGAGCAGTACTTC. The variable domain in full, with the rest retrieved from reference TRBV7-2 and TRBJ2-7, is GAGVSQSPSNKVTEKGKDVELRCDPISGHTALYWYRQSLGQGLEFLIYFQGNSAPDKSGLPSDRFSAERTGGSVSTLTIQRTQQEDSAVYLCASSAGTASYEQYFGPGTRLTVT.

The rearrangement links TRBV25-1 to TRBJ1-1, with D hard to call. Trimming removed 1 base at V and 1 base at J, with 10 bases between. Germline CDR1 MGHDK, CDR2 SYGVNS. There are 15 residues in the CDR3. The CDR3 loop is CASSELSRGNTEAFF. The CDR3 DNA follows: TGTGCCAGCAGTGAATTATCACGGGGGAACACTGAAGCTTTCTTT.

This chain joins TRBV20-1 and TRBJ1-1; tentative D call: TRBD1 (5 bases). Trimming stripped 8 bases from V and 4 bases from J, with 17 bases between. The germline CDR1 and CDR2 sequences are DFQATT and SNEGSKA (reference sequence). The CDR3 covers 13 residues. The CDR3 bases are TGCAGTCCCGGGCACGGTGGGGGCACTGAAGCTTTCTTT. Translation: CSPGHGGGTEAFF.

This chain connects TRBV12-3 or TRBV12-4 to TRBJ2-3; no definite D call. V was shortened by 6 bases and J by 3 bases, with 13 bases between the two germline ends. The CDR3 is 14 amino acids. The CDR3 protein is CASSLRRRTDTQYF. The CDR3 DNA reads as TGTGCCAGCAGCCTCAGGAGAAGAACAGATACGCAGTATTTT.

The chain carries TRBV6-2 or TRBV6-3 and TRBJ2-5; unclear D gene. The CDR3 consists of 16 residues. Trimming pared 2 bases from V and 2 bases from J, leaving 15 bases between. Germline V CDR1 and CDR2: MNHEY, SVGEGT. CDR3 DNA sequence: TGTGCCAGCAGTTACAGGAACGTCGGGCCTCAAGAGACCCAGTACTTC. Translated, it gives CASSYRNVGPQETQYF.

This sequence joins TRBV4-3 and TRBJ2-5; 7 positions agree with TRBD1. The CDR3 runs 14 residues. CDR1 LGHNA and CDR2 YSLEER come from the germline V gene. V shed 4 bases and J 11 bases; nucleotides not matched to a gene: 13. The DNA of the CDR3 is TGCGCCAGCAGCCCCGGGACAGCCGACAAGGAGCAGTACTTC. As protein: CASSPGTADKEQYF.

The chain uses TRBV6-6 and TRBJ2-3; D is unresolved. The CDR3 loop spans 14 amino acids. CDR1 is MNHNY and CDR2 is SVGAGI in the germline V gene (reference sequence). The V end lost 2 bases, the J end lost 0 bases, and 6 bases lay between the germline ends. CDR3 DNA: TGTGCCAGCAGTTACGCGGTCAGCACAGATACGCAGTATTTT. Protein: CASSYAVSTDTQYF.

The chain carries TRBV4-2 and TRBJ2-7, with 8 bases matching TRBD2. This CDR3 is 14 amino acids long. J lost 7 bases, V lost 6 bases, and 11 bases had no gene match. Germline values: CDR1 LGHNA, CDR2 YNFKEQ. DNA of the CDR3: TGTGCCAGCAGGCACGGGGGGGCGTTGGATGAGCAGTACTTC. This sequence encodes CASRHGGALDEQYF.

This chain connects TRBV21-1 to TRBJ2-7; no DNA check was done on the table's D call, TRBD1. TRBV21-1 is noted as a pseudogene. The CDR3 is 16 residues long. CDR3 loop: CASRAQGEVGLYEQYF. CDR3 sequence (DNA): TGTGCCAGCAGGGCCCAGGGGGAAGTCGGGCTTTACGAGCAGTACTTC.

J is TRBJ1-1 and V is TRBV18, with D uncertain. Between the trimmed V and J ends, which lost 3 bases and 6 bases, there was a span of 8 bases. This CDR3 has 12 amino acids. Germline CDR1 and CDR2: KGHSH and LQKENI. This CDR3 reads CASSPRTAEAFF. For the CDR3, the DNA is TGTGCCAGCTCACCCCGAACAGCTGAAGCTTTCTTT.

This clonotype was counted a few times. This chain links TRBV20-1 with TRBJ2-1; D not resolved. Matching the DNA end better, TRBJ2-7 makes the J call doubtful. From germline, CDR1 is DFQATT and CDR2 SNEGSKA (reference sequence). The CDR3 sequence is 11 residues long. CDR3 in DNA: TGCAGTGCCCGGACGTACAATGAGCAGTACTTC. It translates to CSARTYNEQYF.

CDR3 in amino acids: CAIRNSGGDYGYTF. The CDR3 DNA is TGTGCCATCAGGAATAGCGGGGGCGACTATGGCTACACCTTC. This chain connects TRBV10-3 to TRBJ1-2; a weak D match, TRBD1 (6 bases). The CDR3 runs to 14 residues. V was trimmed by 6 bases and J by 3 bases, leaving 14 bases between them. Per germline, CDR1 ENHRY and CDR2 SYGVKD.

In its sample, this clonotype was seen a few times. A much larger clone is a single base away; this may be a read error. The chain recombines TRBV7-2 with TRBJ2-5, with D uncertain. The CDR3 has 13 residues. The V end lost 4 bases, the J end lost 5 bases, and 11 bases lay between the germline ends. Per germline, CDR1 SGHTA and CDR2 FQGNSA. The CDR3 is CASSSLTVETQYF. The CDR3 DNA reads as TGTGCCAGCAGCTCCTTGACCGTTGAGACCCAGTACTTC.